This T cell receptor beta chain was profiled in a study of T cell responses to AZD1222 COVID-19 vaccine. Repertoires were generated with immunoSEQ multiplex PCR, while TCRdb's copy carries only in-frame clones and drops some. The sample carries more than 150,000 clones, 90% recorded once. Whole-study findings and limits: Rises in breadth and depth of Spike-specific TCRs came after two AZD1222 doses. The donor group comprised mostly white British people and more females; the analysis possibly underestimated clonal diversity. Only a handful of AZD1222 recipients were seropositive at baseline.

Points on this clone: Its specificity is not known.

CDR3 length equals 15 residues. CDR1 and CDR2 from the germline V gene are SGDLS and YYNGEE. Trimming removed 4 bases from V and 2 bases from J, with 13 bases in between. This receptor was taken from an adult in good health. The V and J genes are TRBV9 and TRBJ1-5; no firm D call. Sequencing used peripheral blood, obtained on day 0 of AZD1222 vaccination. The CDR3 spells CASSKGPGGNQPQHF. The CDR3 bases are TGTGCCAGCAGCAAAGGGCCTGGTGGCAATCAGCCCCAGCATTTT. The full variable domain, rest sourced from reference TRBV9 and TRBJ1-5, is DSGVTQTPKHLITATGQRVTLRCSPRSGDLSVYWYQQSLDQGLQFLIQYYNGEERAKGNILERFSAQQFPDLHSELNLSSLELGDSALYFCASSKGPGGNQPQHFGDGTRLSIL.